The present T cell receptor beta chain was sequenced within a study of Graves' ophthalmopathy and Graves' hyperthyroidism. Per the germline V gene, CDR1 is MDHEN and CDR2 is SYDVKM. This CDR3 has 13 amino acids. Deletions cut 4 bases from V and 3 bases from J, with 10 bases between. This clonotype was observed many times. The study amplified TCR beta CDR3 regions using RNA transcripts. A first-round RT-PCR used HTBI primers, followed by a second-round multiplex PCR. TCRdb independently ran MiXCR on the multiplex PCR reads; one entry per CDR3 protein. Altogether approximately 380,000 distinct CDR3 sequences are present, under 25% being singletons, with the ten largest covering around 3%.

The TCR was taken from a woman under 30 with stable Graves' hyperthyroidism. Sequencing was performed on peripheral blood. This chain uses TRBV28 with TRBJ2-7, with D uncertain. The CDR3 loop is CASSSNPIYEQYF. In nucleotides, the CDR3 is TGTGCCAGCAGTTCCAACCCCATCTACGAGCAGTACTTC.